This TCR beta chain appears in the sequencing data of a study of blood T cells in healthy people across ages (dated by TCRdb to 2014 to 2015). Regarding the complete study: In model experiments, template switching captured about one uniquely barcoded TCR beta cDNA molecule for every two T cells. The study measured age-related changes in TCR beta repertoire diversity using deep sequencing normalized with unique cDNA molecular identifiers. Four age groups were formed from the donors: young (average about 16 years), middle-aged (approximately 40), aged (about 62) and long-lived (82). The study analyzed two additional independent replicas of 1 million unique cDNA reads from the same blood draw for two donors, one aged 18 to 29 and one aged 80 or older. Broad study findings and their caveats: Compared with the aged group, the long-lived group had more naive CD4+ T cells, fewer expanded clones and increased TCR diversity, suggesting age selection. Donor CMV infection status was unknown, potentially confounding age-related changes in expanded clonotypes. Because profiling used bulk unsorted PBMCs, naive and antigen-experienced compartments could not be compared conclusively. There was a strong correlation between observed TCR beta diversity and the percentage of naive T cells measured by flow cytometry. As age increased, observed TCR beta diversity per million T cells dropped in a roughly linear way, and a significant reduction was already evident by age around 41. Estimates of total diversity from one million sequenced T cells were regarded as lower bounds and underestimates.

The donors were about 40 Caucasian individuals from Russia, aged about 6 to 95 years, who were systemically healthy. Each donor gave approximately 9.3 milliliters of peripheral blood, collected into EDTA-treated Vacutainer tubes. Ficoll-Paque density-gradient centrifugation was used to isolate PBMCs, with at least 6.5 million per sample. Trizol reagent was used to extract total RNA from PBMCs, with at least 5 micrograms per sample. For every donor, flow cytometry on a PBMC aliquot measured the percentage of naive CD45RAhigh/CD27high T cells. To prepare the library, 5' RACE was applied. For sequencing, an Illumina HiSeq 2500 was employed. A second PCR of about 6 to 11 cycles was performed with a sample-barcoded 5' primer and a J-beta primer mix. Each TCR beta cDNA molecule received a unique molecular identifier from a template-switch 5' adaptor carrying 12 random nucleotides. Each sample yielded at least 3 million CDR3-containing paired-end reads. First-strand cDNA was synthesized from all RNA with the Mint cDNA synthesis kit, primed by a TRBC-specific oligonucleotide. All cDNA was treated with uracil-DNA glycosylase and then went through a first 18-cycle PCR with the universal primers M1SS and BC2_uni_R. From the authors' description of their analysis: Normalization of each sample was performed by random selection of 1 million high-quality reads, each carrying a distinct molecular identifier. Instead of being binned into consensus sequences, reads that shared molecular identifiers were thrown out. MiTCR, with a Q25 quality threshold and the strictest error-elimination algorithm, was used for CDR3 identification, clonotype clustering and error correction. A nonparametric unseen species model using Euler transformation provided a lower-bound estimate of total TCR beta diversity. TCRdb handled the public reads itself, with Q25 trimming in fastp and clone calling in MiXCR, and kept productive beta chains. Every entry covers one CDR3 protein and lists the most common genes and DNA from its rows. TCRdb's processing, not the study's, gives the V and J calls here. The sample table shows around 780,000 distinct CDR3 sequences, and roughly 25% are seen once. The ten largest clones add up to 2.5% to 3.5% of the sample.

A few counts support this clonotype. Its specific antigen is unknown. Compared with germline, one end of the junction differs, possibly owing to a read error. The germline V gene encodes CDR1 SGHDT and CDR2 YYEEEE. The CDR3 numbers 16 residues from cysteine through phenylalanine. Only the CDR3 region is kept as DNA, spanning 48 bases read in frame from base 1. The same sample was also used in a study of T cells of mothers and their children. The second source states: Nine systemically healthy Caucasian individuals, comprising three mothers and their six children, were included as donors. cDNA synthesis consumed the entire amount of extracted RNA, loaded at about 1.6 ug RNA in each 15 ul reaction. Sample barcodes and 2-4 random nucleotides were added via the M1S primer in the second PCR. More than 8 million TCR beta CDR3 reads were obtained from each mother, and some 3.2 million reads were obtained from each child. TCR recombination output is similarly shaped by thymic selection in related and unrelated pairs, with a minor effect exerted by inherited differences. Normalized repertoire overlap was always found to be slightly, but never significantly, higher in related mother-child pairs than in unrelated mother-child pairs. With a sensitivity of 90 to 100 clones per million clonotypes, no persistent microchimeric T cell clones were detected. Deep NGS was used in the study to compare the TCR beta repertoires of mothers and children and to look for features that separate related mother-child pairs from unrelated individuals. The mean age was about 38 +/- 4 years for the mothers and approximately 11 +/- 4 years for the children. After adapters were ligated using NEBNext reagents, the libraries underwent 100+100 nt paired-end sequencing on an Illumina HiSeq 2000. To prevent cross-contamination, the mother and child libraries were prepared a month apart and were sequenced in separate runs. Each donor had between roughly 450,000 and 2,300,000 distinct TCR beta clonotypes identified. Naive TCR beta clonotypes were estimated from low-frequency clonotypes matched to each donor's FACS-determined naive share, without sorting.

Input material: blood. This receptor was identified in a boy under 18 in good health. The rearrangement combines TRBV5-6 with TRBJ2-3; the junction holds 10 bases that match TRBD2. The CDR3 here reads CASSFRLAGSTDTQYF. The bases are TGTGCCAGCAGCTTCCGACTAGCGGGTAGCACGGATACGCAGTATTTT.